The present TCR beta chain was sequenced within a study of monozygotic twins with inflammatory bowel disease. Whole-study findings and limits: Twins classed as concordant or discordant showed no difference in repertoire similarity, possibly from limited power.

The CDR3 length is 14 residues. CDR1 MNHNS and CDR2 SASEGT come from the germline V gene. Of note for this clonotype: The antigen is undetermined.

TCRdb reprocessed the 5' RACE reads and keeps a single row for each CDR3 protein, giving no DNA. Seen in this sample are 420,000 or so distinct CDR3 sequences; the ten most common clones hold 2% to 2.5%. The chain uses TRBV6-1 and TRBJ1-6; as DNA is missing, the TRBD1 call by TCRdb cannot be tested. Sequencing was carried out using blood. This TCR derives from a human donor with ulcerative colitis or Crohn's disease, or a healthy co-twin of an affected twin (not recorded which). CDR3 in amino acids: CASKSGVTNSPLHF.